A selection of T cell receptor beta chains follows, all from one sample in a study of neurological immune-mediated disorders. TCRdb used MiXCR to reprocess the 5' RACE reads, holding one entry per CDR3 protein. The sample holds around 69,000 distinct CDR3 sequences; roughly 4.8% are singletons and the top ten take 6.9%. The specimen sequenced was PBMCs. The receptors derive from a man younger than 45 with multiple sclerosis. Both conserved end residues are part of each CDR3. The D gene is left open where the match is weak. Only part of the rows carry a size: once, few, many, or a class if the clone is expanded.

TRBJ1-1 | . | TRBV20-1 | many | CSAKGPQNTEAFF | TGCAGTGCAAAGGGCCCTCAGAACACTGAAGCTTTCTTT
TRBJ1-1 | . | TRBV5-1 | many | CASSSGSVNTEAFF | TGCGCCAGCAGCTCGGGATCCGTCAACACTGAAGCTTTCTTT
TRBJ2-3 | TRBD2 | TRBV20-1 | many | CSARSLAGLDTQYF | TGCAGTGCTAGGAGCCTAGCGGGGCTAGATACGCAGTATTTT
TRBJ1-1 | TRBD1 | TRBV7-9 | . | CASSLPNRGKNTEAFF | TGTGCCAGCAGCTTGCCGAACAGGGGCAAGAACACTGAAGCTTTCTTT
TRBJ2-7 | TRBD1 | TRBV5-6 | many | CASSIWTGDLEQYF | TGTGCCAGCAGCATCTGGACAGGGGATTTGGAGCAGTACTTC
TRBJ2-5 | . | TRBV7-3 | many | CASSGGARETQYF | TGTGCCAGCAGCGGGGGGGCTAGAGAGACCCAGTACTTC
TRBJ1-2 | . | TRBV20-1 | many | CSAPSGYGYTF | TGCAGTGCCCCGTCTGGCTATGGCTACACCTTC
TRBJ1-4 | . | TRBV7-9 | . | CASSQPDSYRNEKLFF | TGTGCCAGCAGCCAGCCGGACAGTTACAGAAATGAAAAACTGTTTTTT
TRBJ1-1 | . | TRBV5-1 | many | CASSLGQMNTEAFF | TGCGCCAGCAGCTTGGGACAGATGAACACTGAAGCTTTCTTT
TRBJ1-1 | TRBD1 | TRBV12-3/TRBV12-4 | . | CASRPEDRANTEAFF | TGTGCCAGCAGACCCGAGGACAGGGCGAACACTGAAGCTTTCTTT
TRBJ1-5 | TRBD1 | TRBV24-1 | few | CATSDGTVNQPQHF | TGTGCCACCAGTGATGGGACAGTAAATCAGCCCCAGCATTTT
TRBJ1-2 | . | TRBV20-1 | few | CSAPTGGVRYGYTF | TGCAGTGCTCCTACTGGGGGGGTTCGGTATGGCTACACCTTC
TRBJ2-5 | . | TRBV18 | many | CASSPSKETQYF | TGTGCCAGCTCACCATCGAAAGAGACCCAGTACTTC
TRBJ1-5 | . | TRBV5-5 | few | CASSLAGQPQNF | TGTGCCAGCAGCTTGGCCGGACAGCCCCAGAATTTT
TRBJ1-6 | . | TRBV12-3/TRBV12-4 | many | CASSLLGRNSPLHF | TGTGCCAGCAGTTTGCTAGGGAGGAATTCACCCCTCCACTTT
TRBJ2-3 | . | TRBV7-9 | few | CASSLPRGRDTQYF | TGTGCCAGCAGCTTACCGCGGGGGCGGGATACGCAGTATTTT
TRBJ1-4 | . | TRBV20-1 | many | CSAPRQATNEKLFF | TGCAGTGCTCCCCGACAGGCAACTAATGAAAAACTGTTTTTT
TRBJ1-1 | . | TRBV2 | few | CASSPKVRAFF | TGTGCCAGCAGTCCTAAGGTTCGTGCTTTCTTT
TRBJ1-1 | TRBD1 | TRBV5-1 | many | CATAKGGPYDGTEAFF | TGCGCCACCGCGAAAGGGGGCCCTTACGACGGAACTGAAGCTTTCTTT
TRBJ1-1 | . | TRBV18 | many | CASSPSRWWNTEAFF | TGTGCCAGCTCACCGTCCAGGTGGTGGAACACTGAAGCTTTCTTT
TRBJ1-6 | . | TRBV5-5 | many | CASSLTSLDNSPLHF | TGTGCCAGCAGCTTGACCAGTTTGGATAATTCACCCCTCCACTTT
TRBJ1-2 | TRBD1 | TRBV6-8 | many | CASTVPGQKYYGYTF | TGTGCCAGCACCGTGCCGGGACAGAAGTACTATGGCTACACCTTC
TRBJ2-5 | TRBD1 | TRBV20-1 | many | CSARAGRGHRVETQYF | TGCAGTGCTAGAGCCGGCAGGGGGCACAGAGTCGAGACCCAGTACTTC
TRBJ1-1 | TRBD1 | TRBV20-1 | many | CSADMDRGFPEAFF | TGCAGTGCTGATATGGACAGGGGATTCCCGGAAGCTTTCTTT
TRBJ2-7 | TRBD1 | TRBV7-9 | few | CASSLWTGGSYEQYF | TGTGCCAGCAGCTTATGGACAGGGGGTTCCTACGAGCAGTACTTC
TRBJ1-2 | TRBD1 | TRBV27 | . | CASRRQGSYGYTF | TGTGCCAGCAGACGACAGGGGAGCTATGGCTACACCTTC
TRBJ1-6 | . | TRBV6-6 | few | CASTTADGAGGSPLHF | TGTGCCAGCACCACGGCGGATGGGGCTGGAGGGTCACCCCTCCACTTT
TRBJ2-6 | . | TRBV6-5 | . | CASSYSGAGANVLTF | TGTGCCAGCAGTTACTCGGGAGCTGGGGCCAACGTCCTGACTTTC
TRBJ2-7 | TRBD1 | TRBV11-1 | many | CASSLRDGTDYEQYF | TGTGCCAGCAGCTTAAGAGATGGGACAGACTACGAGCAGTACTTC
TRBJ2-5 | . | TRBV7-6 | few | CASSFWDQETQYF | TGTGCCAGCAGCTTCTGGGATCAGGAGACCCAGTACTTC
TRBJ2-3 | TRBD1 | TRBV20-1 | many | CSAVSPGQGTDTQYF | TGCAGTGCTGTCAGCCCGGGACAGGGGACAGATACGCAGTATTTT
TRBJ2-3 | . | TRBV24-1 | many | CATSDPLRGTDTQYF | TGTGCCACCAGTGATCCACTCCGGGGGACAGATACGCAGTATTTT